This passage covers 18 T cell receptor beta chains from one sample sequenced in a study of blood T cell repertoires in COVID-19. Generated by immunoSEQ multiplex PCR, the TCRdb table keeps only in-frame clones and is missing some. The sample carries under 250,000 clones, 86% recorded once. Source material: peripheral blood. These receptors were taken from a man in his forties or fifties with COVID-19, enrolled during active disease.

This clone was recorded once. The chain recombines TRBV29-1 with TRBJ1-1; TRBD1 matches 7 bases. This CDR3 contains 16 residues. Germline loops: CDR1 SQVTM, CDR2 ANQGSEA. The junction had 15 bases not matched to a gene; V was cut back by 7 bases and J by 1 base. CDR3 sequence reads: CSAEGQSLKGNTEAFF. As DNA, the CDR3 is TGCAGCGCTGAGGGACAGTCGTTGAAGGGGAACACTGAAGCTTTCTTT.

CDR3 DNA: TGTGCCAGCAGTTTATCGCTGTGGGCGGGGGGGATAAATGAGCAGTTCTTC. Translating gives CASSLSLWAGGINEQFF. The chain joins TRBV27 to TRBJ2-1, with 9 bases lining up with TRBD2. J was trimmed by 7 bases and V by 0 bases; bases with no gene match: 10. The CDR3 loop spans 17 amino acids. CDR1 and CDR2 from the germline V gene are MNHEY and SMNVEV (reference sequence).

The rearrangement uses TRBV15 and TRBJ2-3; a weak D match, TRBD2 (5 bases). Trimming shortened V by 2 bases and J by 0 bases, and 15 bases separated the two germline ends. The CDR3 covers 17 residues. CDR1 LNHNV and CDR2 YYDKDF come from the germline V gene (reference sequence). CDR3 sequence reads: CATSRSFRGFSTDTQYF. As DNA, the CDR3 is TGTGCCACCAGCAGATCCTTCCGGGGTTTTAGCACAGATACGCAGTATTTT.

Points on this clone: This sample includes further DNA sequences coding for the same CDR3. This chain links TRBV7-9 with TRBJ1-1; 7 bases are shared with TRBD1. Looked up from germline, CDR1 is SEHNR and CDR2 is FQNEAQ (reference sequence). V gave up 5 bases and J gave up 0 bases; unmatched junction bases: 6. The CDR3 is 15 amino acids. The CDR3 DNA follows: TGTGCCAGCAGCCCTCGGACAGGATTGAACACTGAAGCTTTCTTT. Amino acids: CASSPRTGLNTEAFF.

The rearrangement links TRBV5-1 to TRBJ1-1; D unresolved. The V and J ends lost 4 bases and 1 base respectively, with 8 bases between them. Germline CDR1 SGHRS, CDR2 YFSETQ. The CDR3 loop spans 13 amino acids. The CDR3 spells CASSPRENTEAFF. The CDR3 nucleotides are TGCGCCAGCAGCCCCCGGGAGAACACTGAAGCTTTCTTT.

CDR3 in DNA: TGTGCCAGCAGCTCGGGATCGCCTATTTCCTACAATGAGCAGTTCTTC. It specifies CASSSGSPISYNEQFF. V is TRBV5-8 and J is TRBJ2-1, with D perhaps TRBD2 (5 bases). Trimming removed 3 bases at V and 1 base at J, with 14 bases between. The CDR3 is 16 residues long. Germline CDR1 reads SGHTS; CDR2 reads YDEGEE.

The genes are TRBV28 and TRBJ2-7; TRBD1 is a possible D gene (5 bases). The CDR3 loop spans 14 amino acids. The germline gives CDR1 MDHEN, CDR2 SYDVKM. V was cut by 3 bases and J by 2 bases, with 11 bases left in between. CDR3 in amino acids: CASSFSDRPYEQYF. DNA for the CDR3: TGTGCCAGCAGTTTTTCCGACAGACCCTACGAGCAGTACTTC.

The chain links TRBV19 to TRBJ2-7, with 7 positions matching TRBD1. Germline loops: CDR1 LNHDA, CDR2 SQIVND (reference sequence). The CDR3 sequence is 14 residues long. Unmatched junction bases numbered 7, after V lost 4 bases and J lost 4 bases. In nucleotides, the CDR3 is TGTGCCAGTAGTAGCGACAGGGACCGGTACGAGCAGTACTTC. Amino acid sequence: CASSSDRDRYEQYF.

This clone is a singleton in its sample. The J gene is TRBJ2-5, the V gene TRBV28; tentatively, D is TRBD2 (5 bases). The V end lost 5 bases, the J end lost 4 bases, and 20 bases lay between the germline ends. The CDR3 runs 16 residues. The germline CDR1 and CDR2 sequences are MDHEN and SYDVKM. CDR3 sequence: CASSLPQSGPGETQYF. Here the CDR3 DNA reads TGTGCCAGCAGTCTCCCCCAGAGCGGACCAGGAGAGACCCAGTACTTC.

This chain links TRBV12-5 with TRBJ2-3, with 10 bases that match TRBD2. V shed 5 bases, J shed 4 bases, and the junction held 3 bases outside the gene matches. The CDR3 loop spans 14 amino acids. Germline CDR1 LGHNT, CDR2 FRNRAP. This chain's CDR3 is CASGLGLASDTQYF. The CDR3 nucleotides are TGTGCTAGTGGTCTGGGACTAGCGTCAGATACGCAGTATTTT.

The chain couples TRBV2 to TRBJ2-5, with D possibly being TRBD2 (6 bases). Trimming took off 7 bases at V and 3 bases at J, with 24 bases between the two ends. The germline V gene encodes CDR1 SNHLY and CDR2 FYNNEI. The CDR3 spans 17 residues. The CDR3 loop reads CASTTRVTEEGKETQYF. In DNA form, the CDR3 reads TGTGCCAGCACCACCCGAGTTACAGAGGAGGGTAAAGAGACCCAGTACTTC. The variable domain in full, completed from reference TRBV2 and TRBJ2-5, reads EPEVTQTPSHQVTQMGQEVILRCVPISNHLYFYWYRQILGQKVEFLVSFYNNEISEKSEIFDDQFSVERPDGSNFTLKIRSTKLEDSAMYFCASTTRVTEEGKETQYFGPGTRLLVL.

The chain joins TRBV19 to TRBJ1-5; D is unresolved. The CDR3 is 14 amino acids. The V end was cut by 3 bases, the J end by 6 bases, with 12 bases between. CDR1 is LNHDA and CDR2 is SQIVND in the germline V gene (reference sequence). The CDR3 nucleotides read TGTGCCAGTAGTATTATCGGGAAAGGTCAGCCCCAGCATTTT. Its translation is CASSIIGKGQPQHF.

This chain joins TRBV5-6 and TRBJ1-2; maybe TRBD1 (5 bases). The germline V and J ends were trimmed by 0 bases and 7 bases, with 22 bases remaining between them. The length of the CDR3 is 17 residues. From germline, CDR1 is SGHDT and CDR2 YYEEEE. Here the CDR3 DNA reads TGTGCCAGCAGCTTGGTGCCAGGGAGGAGAACTGTTCCTGGCTACACCTTC. This sequence encodes CASSLVPGRRTVPGYTF.

This chain links TRBV19 with TRBJ2-7; 8 bases fit TRBD2. This CDR3 spans 15 amino acids. Germline trimming cut 0 bases from V and 2 bases from J; bases unmatched to any gene: 3. Germline CDR1 LNHDA, CDR2 SQIVND (reference sequence). The CDR3 DNA reads as TGTGCCAGTAGTATAGATCCGGGACTAGCCTACGAGCAGTACTTC. Translation: CASSIDPGLAYEQYF.

The chain has TRBV15 and TRBJ2-1; unclear D gene. This CDR3 is 13 amino acids long. The V gene lost 0 bases and the J gene lost 5 bases, with 5 bases spanning the gap. Germline V gene sequence: CDR1 LNHNV, CDR2 YYDKDF (reference sequence). Written as DNA, the CDR3 is TGTGCCACCAGCAGAGACAGGAACAATGAGCAGTTCTTC. Amino acids: CATSRDRNNEQFF.

The chain couples TRBV29-1 to TRBJ2-1; 11 bases agree with TRBD2. J gave up 7 bases and V 6 bases, and 8 bases lay outside the gene matches. Germline V gives CDR1 SQVTM, CDR2 ANQGSEA. The CDR3 spans 14 residues. The DNA of the CDR3 is TGCAGCGTCATAAGGCCTAGCGGGAGGAATGAGCAGTTCTTC. Residues: CSVIRPSGRNEQFF.

The genes are TRBV6-5 and TRBJ1-4, with 7 bases that match TRBD1. Trimming cost V 5 bases and J 8 bases; bases outside gene matches: 5. The CDR3 consists of 13 residues. Looked up from germline, CDR1 is MNHEY and CDR2 is SVGAGI. The CDR3: CASSRDSGEKLFF. In nucleotides, the CDR3 is TGTGCCAGCAGTAGGGACAGTGGAGAAAAACTGTTTTTT.

This chain uses TRBV3-1 (or the pseudogene TRBV3-2) with TRBJ2-1, with 10 bases lining up with TRBD1. The V gene end was trimmed by 1 base and the J gene end by 7 bases; junction bases not matched to a gene: 13. This CDR3 comprises 18 residues. CDR1 and CDR2 from the germline V gene are LGHDT and YNNKEL (reference sequence). The CDR3 bases are TGTGCCAGCAGCCAAGTGATCGTTGGGACAGGGGCTGAAAATGAGCAGTTCTTC. This encodes CASSQVIVGTGAENEQFF.